This T cell receptor (beta chain) was sequenced in a study of T cell responses to AZD1222 COVID-19 vaccine. Findings and limits, study-wide: Baseline seropositives among AZD1222 recipients totaled only five or six. Receipt of two AZD1222 doses was followed by a rise in Spike-specific TCR breadth and depth. Nearly half of the spike-specific TCRs reportedly recognize variant regions that carry no mutations.

Germline trimming cut 4 bases from V and 5 bases from J; bases unmatched to any gene: 5. The CDR3 is 15 residues long. Germline loops: CDR1 MDHEN, CDR2 SYDVKM. Clones were sequenced by immunoSEQ multiplex PCR, and TCRdb holds only the in-frame ones, with some missing. The top ten clones hold about 46% of a sample with some 79,000 clones, around three quarters of them seen once. As to this clone: Its antigen is as yet unknown.

Sequencing used peripheral blood, obtained 28 days after the second AZD1222 dose. The chain links TRBV28 to TRBJ2-7, with TRBD2 identical over 13 bases. The clonotype comes from an adult who received the AZD1222 COVID-19 vaccine. Here the CDR3 DNA reads TGTGCCAGCAGTTCGGGACTAGCGGGACTCGACGAGCAGTACTTC. This translates into CASSSGLAGLDEQYF.